One sample yielded the 27 T cell receptor beta chains listed below, sequenced in a study of T-cell reconstitution after alpha-beta-depleted transplantation in children. Preparation of the TCRbeta library involved a method that used unique molecular identifiers. TCRdb itself ran the PCR reads through MiXCR, one entry per CDR3 protein. The sample holds approximately 210,000 distinct CDR3 sequences, roughly 14% seen once. The starting material was PBMCs from the stem cell graft donor, obtained from the stem cell graft. The receptors were gathered from a human donor who donated a stem cell graft to a child with acute lymphoblastic leukemia.

As concerns this clonotype: Just one base apart from a much larger clone, this may be a read error. V gene TRBV6-1 combines with J gene TRBJ2-1; D ambiguous. The V and J ends lost 5 bases and 8 bases respectively, with 25 bases between them. CDR1 is MNHNS, CDR2 SASEGT, per germline. The CDR3 extends over 17 amino acids. The CDR3, as DNA: TGTGCCAGCAGTCTAAGCTCAGCGCCCTATATTTACGATGAGCAGTTCTTC. Translated, it gives CASSLSSAPYIYDEQFF.

By sample fraction, this clonotype is medium-sized (0.01 to 0.1%). This sequence joins TRBV14 and TRBJ2-1, with D hard to call. The length of the CDR3 is 13 residues. Germline CDR1 reads SGHDN; CDR2 reads FVKESK. Between the trimmed V and J ends, which lost 3 bases and 6 bases, there was a span of 9 bases. The CDR3 bases are TGTGCCAGCAGCCATGTGTGGGGCAATGAGCAGTTCTTC. It translates to CASSHVWGNEQFF.

The sample holds many counts of this clonotype. V is TRBV12-3 or TRBV12-4 and J is TRBJ2-1, with 7 bases identical to TRBD1. The ends lost 5 bases at V and 3 bases at J; junction bases unmatched: 10. The length of the CDR3 is 16 residues. The CDR3 reads CASSAYDRAIYNEQFF. CDR3 DNA: TGTGCCAGCAGTGCTTACGACAGGGCCATCTACAATGAGCAGTTCTTC.

This clonotype showed up many times. The rearrangement uses TRBV20-1 and TRBJ2-1, with D perhaps TRBD1 (5 bases). This CDR3 is built from 18 residues. The ends were cut back, 3 bases at V and 5 bases at J, with 26 bases in the middle. Germline V gene lookup returns CDR1 DFQATT and CDR2 SNEGSKA (reference sequence). The CDR3 spells CSASLPWGSLRTHNEQFF. Here the CDR3 DNA reads TGCAGTGCTAGCCTACCCTGGGGCAGTTTGAGAACACACAATGAGCAGTTCTTC.

There are many counts of this clonotype. This chain uses TRBV4-1 with TRBJ1-2; a weak D match, TRBD1 (6 bases). Trimming removed 1 base at V and 5 bases at J, with 14 bases between. The CDR3 is made up of 15 amino acids. Germline V gives CDR1 MGHRA, CDR2 YSYEKL. The CDR3 DNA reads as TGCGCCAGCAGCCAAGTCCGGCCCCAGGGGTATGGCTACACCTTC. Translated, it gives CASSQVRPQGYGYTF.

This clonotype occurred many times. The V and J genes are TRBV18 and TRBJ2-2; 8 bases fit TRBD2. Germline lookup yields CDR1 KGHSH and CDR2 LQKENI. The V segment lost 6 bases and the J segment 1 base; nucleotides outside the gene matches: 10. This CDR3 is 17 amino acids long. CDR3 in amino acids: CASSVELAALNTGELFF. The CDR3 DNA sequence: TGTGCCAGCTCGGTGGAACTAGCGGCCCTGAACACCGGGGAGCTGTTTTTT.

This clonotype was seen at least ten times. CDR3 coding DNA: TGCAGCGTCCTGCGTGGGACAGCGGGGTATGGCTACACCTTC. Translation: CSVLRGTAGYGYTF. This chain connects TRBV29-1 to TRBJ1-2; 7 nucleotides agree with TRBD1. The V gene's germline CDR1 is SQVTM and CDR2 ANQGSEA. This CDR3 spans 14 amino acids. V lost 6 bases, J lost 5 bases, and 12 bases stayed unmatched.

This clonotype was observed many times. The J gene is TRBJ2-3, the V gene TRBV7-8, with no clear D. Trimming took off 0 bases at V and 6 bases at J, with 10 bases between the two ends. Germline lookup yields CDR1 SGHVS and CDR2 FQNEAQ. CDR3 size: 14 residues. The CDR3 DNA reads TGTGCCAGCAGCTTAGCGGGTAGACGTGATACGCAGTATTTT. Residues: CASSLAGRRDTQYF.

This clonotype was recorded at least ten times. The chain couples TRBV7-9 to TRBJ1-4; 10 bases map to TRBD1. There are 15 residues in the CDR3. Germline loops: CDR1 SEHNR, CDR2 FQNEAQ (reference sequence). V lost 4 bases to trimming and J lost 7 bases; unmatched junction nucleotides: 6. The CDR3 DNA sequence: TGTGCCAGCAGCTCCTTGACAGGGGGCGGTGAAAAACTGTTTTTT. The encoded protein is CASSSLTGGGEKLFF.

This clonotype was counted ten times or more. The chain links TRBV12-3 or TRBV12-4 to TRBJ2-3; TRBD2 matches at 7 bases. This CDR3 is 16 amino acids long. The J segment lost 5 bases and the V segment lost 3 bases, leaving 11 bases of the junction unmatched. CDR3 DNA sequence: TGTGCCAGCAGTTTCCAGGCGGCGGGAGTGTTAGATACGCAGTATTTT. This translates into CASSFQAAGVLDTQYF.

As for this clonotype: A read error is possible here, since a much larger clone lies one base away. The rearrangement joins TRBV5-1 to TRBJ2-7, with no clear D. CDR3 length: 14 amino acids. The V gene's germline CDR1 is SGHRS and CDR2 YFSETQ. CDR3 bases: TGCGCCGGCAGCTTGAGTTACCCAAACTACGAGCAGTACTTC. This codes for CAGSLSYPNYEQYF.

This clonotype appeared many times. This chain links TRBV12-3 or TRBV12-4 with TRBJ2-5; D unclear. Trimming removed 4 bases from V and 11 bases from J, with 11 bases in between. The CDR3 has 11 residues. The chain's CDR3 is CASSSRHFQYF. In nucleotides, the CDR3 is TGTGCCAGCAGTTCTAGACACTTTCAGTACTTC.

This clonotype came up many times. This chain joins TRBV10-3 and TRBJ1-2, with D uncertain. Trimming removed 0 bases at V and 4 bases at J, with 6 bases between. The germline V gene has CDR1 ENHRY and CDR2 SYGVKD. The CDR3 consists of 13 residues. The CDR3 is CAISESPSYGYTF. The CDR3 DNA reads TGTGCCATCAGTGAGTCGCCCTCCTATGGCTACACCTTC.

There are many counts of this clonotype. The chain joins TRBV7-2 to TRBJ1-1; possibly TRBD1 for D (5 bases). Trimming cost V 2 bases and J 6 bases, with 10 bases left between them. From germline, CDR1 is SGHTA and CDR2 FQGNSA. This CDR3 is built from 13 residues. CDR3 amino acids: CASSLQGEAEAFF. The CDR3 region has the DNA TGTGCCAGCAGCTTACAGGGAGAAGCTGAAGCTTTCTTT.

This clonotype was counted at least ten times. The chain links TRBV13 to TRBJ2-1; maybe TRBD2 (6 bases). The germline V gene has CDR1 PRHDT and CDR2 FYEKMQ (reference sequence). The CDR3 totals 15 residues. The V gene lost 4 bases and the J gene lost 6 bases, with 16 bases spanning the gap. CDR3 DNA: TGTGCCAGCAGCTCGACCCTGGAGGGAGTCAATGAGCAGTTCTTC. Translation gives CASSSTLEGVNEQFF.

This clonotype was seen repeatedly, ten times or more. The rearrangement links TRBV5-1 to TRBJ2-2; D is possibly TRBD1 (5 bases). Trimming stripped 0 bases from V and 4 bases from J, with 10 bases between. The germline gives CDR1 SGHRS, CDR2 YFSETQ. The CDR3 sequence is 15 residues long. In DNA form, the CDR3 reads TGCGCCAGCAGCTTGGCCGTGGGGCCCACCGGGGAGCTGTTTTTT. Translation gives CASSLAVGPTGELFF.

This clonotype was recorded many times. The rearrangement joins TRBV20-1 to TRBJ2-7; the match to TRBD2 covers 7 bases. Germline CDR1 reads DFQATT; CDR2 reads SNEGSKA (reference sequence). J gave up 4 bases and V 0 bases, and 6 bases lay outside the gene matches. The CDR3 runs to 14 residues. The CDR3 loop is CSARDRLAEYEQYF. DNA of the CDR3: TGCAGTGCTAGAGATCGCCTAGCGGAGTACGAGCAGTACTTC.

A remark on this clonotype: Possible read error: a much larger clone is one base away. This chain's CDR3 is CASRASGTSTDTHYF. CDR3 in DNA: TGTGCCAGCAGGGCTAGCGGGACTAGCACAGATACGCACTATTTT. The chain has TRBV11-2 and TRBJ2-3; 9 bases agree with TRBD2. Germline-derived CDR1 and CDR2 are SGHAT and FQNNGV. The CDR3 has 15 residues.

This clonotype was seen only a few times. The CDR3 sequence is CSAARWEGPREQFF. In nucleotides, the CDR3 is TGCAGTGCTGCTCGCTGGGAGGGCCCACGGGAGCAGTTCTTC. J is TRBJ2-1 and V is TRBV20-1, with 7 bases that match TRBD2. J lost 10 bases, V lost 5 bases, and 14 bases had no gene match. The CDR3 runs 14 residues. CDR1 and CDR2 (germline): DFQATT, SNEGSKA (reference sequence).

This clonotype has a count of ten or more. The genes are TRBV20-1 and TRBJ1-6, with 12 positions matching TRBD1. This CDR3 contains 15 residues. V was clipped by 3 bases and J by 10 bases; unmatched bases: 7. Germline V gene lookup returns CDR1 DFQATT and CDR2 SNEGSKA (reference sequence). The CDR3 DNA sequence: TGCAGTGCTAGTAGGGACAGGGGGCGGGGATCACCCCTCCACTTT. Amino acid sequence: CSASRDRGRGSPLHF.

The chain has TRBV20-1 and TRBJ2-1; D not certain. Germline V lookup: CDR1 DFQATT, CDR2 SNEGSKA (reference sequence). The CDR3 loop spans 17 amino acids. The V and J ends lost 0 bases and 0 bases respectively, with 15 bases between them. CDR3 coding DNA: TGCAGTGCTAGAGATCAGGCGACTCCAAGCTCCTACAATGAGCAGTTCTTC. Translation gives CSARDQATPSSYNEQFF.

This clonotype was picked up many times. This chain uses TRBV7-9 with TRBJ2-5, with TRBD1 as a possible D gene (5 bases). Germline assignment: CDR1 SEHNR and CDR2 FQNEAQ (reference sequence). Trimming removed 6 bases at V and 2 bases at J, with 22 bases between. The CDR3 length is 17 residues. This chain's CDR3 is CASRSQPLQGLQETQYF. CDR3 nucleotide sequence: TGTGCCAGCAGATCCCAGCCATTGCAGGGCCTACAAGAGACCCAGTACTTC.

This clonotype was observed many times. The CDR3 bases are TGCAGCGTTGAGTTTCGGGACTCACAAGAGACCCAGTACTTC. Translating it yields CSVEFRDSQETQYF. The J gene is TRBJ2-5, the V gene TRBV29-1, with a weak D call TRBD2 (6 bases). CDR1 is SQVTM and CDR2 is ANQGSEA in the germline V gene. The CDR3 spans 14 residues. With 3 bases removed from V and 2 bases from J, the gap between germline ends came to 13 bases.

The rearrangement links TRBV10-2 to TRBJ2-1, with D perhaps TRBD2 (6 bases). CDR3 length equals 15 residues. CDR1 is WSHSY and CDR2 is SAAADI in the germline V gene. Trimming shortened V by 2 bases and J by 5 bases, and 13 bases separated the two germline ends. The CDR3 sequence: CASSERGTSNNEQFF. In DNA, the CDR3 is TGCGCCAGCAGTGAGCGGGGGACTTCCAACAATGAGCAGTTCTTC.

This clonotype was seen only a few times. The chain recombines TRBV7-6 with TRBJ2-3, with 8 bases that match TRBD1. Unmatched junction bases numbered 3, after V lost 1 base and J lost 3 bases. CDR3 size: 15 residues. CDR1 and CDR2 (germline): SGHVS, FNYEAQ. The CDR3 sequence: CASSLVRTGTDTQYF. The CDR3 coding sequence is TGTGCCAGCAGCTTAGTTAGGACAGGGACAGATACGCAGTATTTT. The full variable domain, rest sourced from reference TRBV7-6 and TRBJ2-3, is GAGVSQSPRYKVTKRGQDVALRCDPISGHVSLYWYRQALGQGPEFLTYFNYEAQQDKSGLPNDRFSAERPEGSISTLTIQRTEQRDSAMYRCASSLVRTGTDTQYFGPGTRLTVL.

This clonotype was seen ten or more times. The rearrangement links TRBV27 to TRBJ1-1, with TRBD1 matching 7 bases. V dropped 3 bases and J dropped 7; count of bases not matched to a gene: 5. The CDR3 has 13 amino acids. The germline V gene encodes CDR1 MNHEY and CDR2 SMNVEV (reference sequence). This CDR3 is CASSFRGLGEAFF. As DNA, the CDR3 is TGTGCCAGCAGTTTTAGGGGGCTGGGTGAAGCTTTCTTT.

This clonotype was picked up many times. This chain joins TRBV20-1 and TRBJ2-7, with D possibly matching TRBD1 (6 bases). The germline V gene encodes CDR1 DFQATT and CDR2 SNEGSKA (reference sequence). Deletions cut 4 bases from V and 5 bases from J, with 12 bases between. The length of the CDR3 is 12 residues. Here the CDR3 DNA reads TGCAGTGCTACCGCAAACAGGGACGAGCAGTACTTC. It yields the protein CSATANRDEQYF.